What follows describes a single TCR beta chain. What it binds is not known. This may be a read error, as it is one base from a much larger clone. This specimen comes from a study of neurological immune-mediated disorders. General study points: Because no CDR3 amino acid sequences were shared across subjects by expanded clones, private repertoires were suggested in all groups.

As for time point: longitudinal time-point 1 (baseline). Healthy controls consisted of blood bank volunteers in Maryland, USA. The germline gives CDR1 SGHRS, CDR2 YFSETQ. V lost 7 bases, J lost 2 bases, and 9 bases stayed unmatched. The CDR3 extends over 14 amino acids. The cDNA was generated through 5'RACE incorporating 10-nucleotide random UMIs. Using its own MiXCR run on the 5' RACE reads, TCRdb lists one record per CDR3 protein. This table has 60,000 to 90,000 distinct CDR3 sequences, roughly 10% appearing once. Sequenced material: PBMCs. V usage is TRBV5-1 and J usage is TRBJ2-7; 7 nucleotides agree with TRBD1. This sequence originates from a man aged 25-40 years in good health. CDR3 region: CASARQGVTYEQYF. CDR3 in DNA: TGCGCCAGCGCCCGACAGGGCGTGACCTACGAGCAGTACTTC.